This T cell receptor (beta chain) originates from a study of CD8+ T cells in alopecia areata. cDNA reverse transcribed from extracted RNA served as the sequencing template. The repertoire was sequenced with immunoSEQ multiplex PCR; TCRdb's copy has only in-frame clones and lacks some. Altogether around 110,000 clones were found in the sample, and no singletons occur. Study-wide points: TCR sharing across patients was less clear than in mice, possibly HLA-related.

Losses at the gene ends were 3 bases for V and 0 bases for J; bases not matched to a gene: 5. This CDR3 contains 15 residues. The germline gives CDR1 NNHDY, CDR2 SYVADS. The table lists this clone with many counts. Its specificity is not known. Gene labels here are mouse ones. The CDR3 is cut off 4 residues early in the read; its end comes from the germline J gene. The sequence came from a C3H/HeJ mouse with alopecia areata. The strain bears MHC haplotype H2-k. Sequences were obtained from lesional skin. The V and J genes are TRBV13-3 and TRBJ2-7, with TRBD2 matching over 8 bases. CDR3 protein: CASSVGLGYSYEQYF. The covered CDR3 bases are TGTGCCAGCAGTGTCGGACTGGGTTACTCCTAT.